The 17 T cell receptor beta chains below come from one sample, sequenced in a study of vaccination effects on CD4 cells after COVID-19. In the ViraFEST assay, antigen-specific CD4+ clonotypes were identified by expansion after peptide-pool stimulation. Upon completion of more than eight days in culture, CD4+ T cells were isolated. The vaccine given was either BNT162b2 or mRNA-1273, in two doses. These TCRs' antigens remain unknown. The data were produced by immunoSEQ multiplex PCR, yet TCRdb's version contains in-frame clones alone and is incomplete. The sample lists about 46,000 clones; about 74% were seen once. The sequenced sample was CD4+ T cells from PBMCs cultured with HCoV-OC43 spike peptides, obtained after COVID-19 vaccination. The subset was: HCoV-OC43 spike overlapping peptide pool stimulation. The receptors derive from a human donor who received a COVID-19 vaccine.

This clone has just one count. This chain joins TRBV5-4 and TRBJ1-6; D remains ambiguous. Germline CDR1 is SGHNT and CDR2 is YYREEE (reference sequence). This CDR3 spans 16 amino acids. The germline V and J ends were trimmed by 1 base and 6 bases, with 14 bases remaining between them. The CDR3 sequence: CASSLKGTAFNSPLHF. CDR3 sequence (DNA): TGTGCCAGCAGCTTGAAGGGTACAGCGTTTAATTCACCCCTCCACTTT.

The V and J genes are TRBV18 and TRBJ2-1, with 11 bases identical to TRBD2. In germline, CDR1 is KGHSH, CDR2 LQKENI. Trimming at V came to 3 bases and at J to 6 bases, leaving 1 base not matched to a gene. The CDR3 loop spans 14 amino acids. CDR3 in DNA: TGTGCCAGCTCACCGGGACTAGCGGTCAATGAGCAGTTCTTC. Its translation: CASSPGLAVNEQFF.

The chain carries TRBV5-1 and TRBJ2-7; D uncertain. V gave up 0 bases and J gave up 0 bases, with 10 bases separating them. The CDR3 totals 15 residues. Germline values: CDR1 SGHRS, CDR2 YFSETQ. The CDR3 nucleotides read TGCGCCAGCAGCTTGGTTGTGGGTGCCTCCTACGAGCAGTACTTC. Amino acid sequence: CASSLVVGASYEQYF. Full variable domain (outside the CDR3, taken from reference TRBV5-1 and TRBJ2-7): KAGVTQTPRYLIKTRGQQVTLSCSPISGHRSVSWYQQTPGQGLQFLFEYFSETQRNKGNFPGRFSGRQFSNSRSEMNVSTLELGDSALYLCASSLVVGASYEQYFGPGTRLTVT.

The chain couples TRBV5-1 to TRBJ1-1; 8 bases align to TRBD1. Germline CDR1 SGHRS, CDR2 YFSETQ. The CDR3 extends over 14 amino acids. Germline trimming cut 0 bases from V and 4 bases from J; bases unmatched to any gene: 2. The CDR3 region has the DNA TGCGCCAGCAGCTTGGATACAGGGGGCACTGAAGCTTTCTTT. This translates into CASSLDTGGTEAFF.

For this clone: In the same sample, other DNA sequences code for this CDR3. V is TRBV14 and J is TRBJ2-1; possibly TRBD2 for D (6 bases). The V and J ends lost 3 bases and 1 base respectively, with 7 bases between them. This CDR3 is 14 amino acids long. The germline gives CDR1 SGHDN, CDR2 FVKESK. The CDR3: CASSQGLSYNEQFF. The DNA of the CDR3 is TGTGCCAGCAGCCAGGGACTTTCCTACAATGAGCAGTTCTTC.

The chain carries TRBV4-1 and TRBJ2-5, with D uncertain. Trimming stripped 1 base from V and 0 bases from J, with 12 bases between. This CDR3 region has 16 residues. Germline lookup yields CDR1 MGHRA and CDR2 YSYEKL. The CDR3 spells CASSQGGRQYQETQYF. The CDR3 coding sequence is TGCGCCAGCAGCCAAGGAGGTCGCCAGTACCAAGAGACCCAGTACTTC.

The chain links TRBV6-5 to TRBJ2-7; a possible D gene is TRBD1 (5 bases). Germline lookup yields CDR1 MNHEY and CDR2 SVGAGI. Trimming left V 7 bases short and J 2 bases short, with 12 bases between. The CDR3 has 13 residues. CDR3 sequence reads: CASTPDNTYEQYF. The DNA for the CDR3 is TGTGCCAGCACGCCGGACAATACCTACGAGCAGTACTTC.

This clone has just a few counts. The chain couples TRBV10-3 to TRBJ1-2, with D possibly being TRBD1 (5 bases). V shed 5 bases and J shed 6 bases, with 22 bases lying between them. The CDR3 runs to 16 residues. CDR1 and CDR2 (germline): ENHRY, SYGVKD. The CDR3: CAISRRQGQGEDGYTF. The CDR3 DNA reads TGTGCCATCAGTAGAAGGCAGGGTCAAGGTGAGGATGGCTACACCTTC.

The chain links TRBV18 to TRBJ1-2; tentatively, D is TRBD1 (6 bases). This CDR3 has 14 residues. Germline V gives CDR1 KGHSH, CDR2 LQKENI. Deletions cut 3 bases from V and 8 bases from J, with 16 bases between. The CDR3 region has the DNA TGTGCCAGCTCACCCAATGGGGGCCATAGCGGCTACACCTTC. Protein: CASSPNGGHSGYTF.

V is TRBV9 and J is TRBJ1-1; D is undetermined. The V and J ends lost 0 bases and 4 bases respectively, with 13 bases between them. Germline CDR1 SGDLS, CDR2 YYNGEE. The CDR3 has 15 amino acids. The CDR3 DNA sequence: TGTGCCAGCAGCGTAGTGGACCTTGGAGGCACTGAAGCTTTCTTT. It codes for CASSVVDLGGTEAFF.

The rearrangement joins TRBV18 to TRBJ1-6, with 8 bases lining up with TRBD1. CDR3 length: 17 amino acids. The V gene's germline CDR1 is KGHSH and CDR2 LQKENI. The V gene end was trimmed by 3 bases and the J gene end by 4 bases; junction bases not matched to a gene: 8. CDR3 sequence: CASSPLRDRTYNSPLHF. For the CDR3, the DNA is TGTGCCAGCTCACCGCTCCGGGACAGGACTTATAATTCACCCCTCCACTTT.

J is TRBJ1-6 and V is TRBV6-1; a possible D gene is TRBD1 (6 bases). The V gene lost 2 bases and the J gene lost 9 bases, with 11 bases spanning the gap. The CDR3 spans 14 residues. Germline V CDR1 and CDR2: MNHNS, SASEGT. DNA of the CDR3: TGTGCCAGCAGTGAATTACAGGGAAGTTCACCCCTCCACTTT. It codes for CASSELQGSSPLHF.

CDR3 protein: CASSQYYRGLVAFF. The CDR3 region has the DNA TGCGCCAGCAGCCAGTATTACAGGGGGCTGGTCGCTTTCTTT. The V call is TRBV4-1, the J call TRBJ1-1; 9 nucleotides match TRBD1. Losses at the gene ends were 3 bases for V and 11 bases for J; bases not matched to a gene: 10. Germline V CDR1 and CDR2: MGHRA, YSYEKL. This CDR3 has 14 residues.

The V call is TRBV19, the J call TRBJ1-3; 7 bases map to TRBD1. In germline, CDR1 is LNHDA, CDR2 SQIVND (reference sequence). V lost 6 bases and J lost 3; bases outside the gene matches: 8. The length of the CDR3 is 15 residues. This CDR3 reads CASRKTGNLGNTIYF. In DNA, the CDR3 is TGTGCCAGTAGGAAGACAGGGAACCTTGGAAACACCATATATTTT. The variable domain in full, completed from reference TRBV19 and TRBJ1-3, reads DGGITQSPKYLFRKEGQNVTLSCEQNLNHDAMYWYRQDPGQGLRLIYYSQIVNDFQKGDIAEGYSVSREKKESFPLTVTSAQKNPTAFYLCASRKTGNLGNTIYFGEGSWLTVV.

The CDR3 is CASSLPSSETQYF. The CDR3 DNA is TGCGCCAGCAGCTTACCCTCTAGTGAGACCCAGTACTTC. The chain uses TRBV5-1 and TRBJ2-5; D is unclear. With 2 bases removed from V and 5 bases from J, the gap between germline ends came to 10 bases. The CDR3 is 13 residues long. Per the germline V gene, CDR1 is SGHRS and CDR2 is YFSETQ.

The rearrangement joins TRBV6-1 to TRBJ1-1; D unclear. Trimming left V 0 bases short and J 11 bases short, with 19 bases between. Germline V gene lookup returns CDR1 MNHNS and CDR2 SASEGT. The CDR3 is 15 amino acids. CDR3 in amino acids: CASSEATGAPMGAFF. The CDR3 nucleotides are TGTGCCAGCAGTGAAGCTACCGGAGCGCCTATGGGGGCTTTCTTT.

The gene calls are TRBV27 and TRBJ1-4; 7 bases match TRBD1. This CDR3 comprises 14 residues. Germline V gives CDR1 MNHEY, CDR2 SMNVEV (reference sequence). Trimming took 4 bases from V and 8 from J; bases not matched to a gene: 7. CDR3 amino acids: CASSSTGTGEKLFF. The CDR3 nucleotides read TGTGCCAGCAGTTCGACAGGGACGGGCGAAAAACTGTTTTTT. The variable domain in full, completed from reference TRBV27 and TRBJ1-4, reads EAQVTQNPRYLITVTGKKLTVTCSQNMNHEYMSWYRQDPGLGLRQIYYSMNVEVTDKGDVPEGYKVSRKEKRNFPLILESPSPNQTSLYFCASSSTGTGEKLFFGSGTQLSVL.